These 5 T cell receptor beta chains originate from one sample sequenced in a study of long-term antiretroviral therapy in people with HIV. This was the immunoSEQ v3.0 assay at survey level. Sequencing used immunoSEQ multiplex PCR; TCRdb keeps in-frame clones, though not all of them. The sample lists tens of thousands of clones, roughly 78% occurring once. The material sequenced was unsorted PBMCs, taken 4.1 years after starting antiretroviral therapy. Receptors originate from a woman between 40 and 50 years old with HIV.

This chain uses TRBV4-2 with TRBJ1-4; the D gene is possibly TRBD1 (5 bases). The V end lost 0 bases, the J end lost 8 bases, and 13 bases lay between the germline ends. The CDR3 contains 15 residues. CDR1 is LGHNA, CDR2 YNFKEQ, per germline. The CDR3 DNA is TGTGCCAGCAGCCAAGATCCAGGGAGGGACGAAAAACTGTTTTTT. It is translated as CASSQDPGRDEKLFF.

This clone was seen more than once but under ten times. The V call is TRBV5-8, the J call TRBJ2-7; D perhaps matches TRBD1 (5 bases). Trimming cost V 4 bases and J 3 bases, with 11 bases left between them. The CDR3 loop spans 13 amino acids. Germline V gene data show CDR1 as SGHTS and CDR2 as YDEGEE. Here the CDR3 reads CASSTDRNYEQYF. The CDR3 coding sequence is TGTGCCAGCAGCACCGACAGAAACTACGAGCAGTACTTC.

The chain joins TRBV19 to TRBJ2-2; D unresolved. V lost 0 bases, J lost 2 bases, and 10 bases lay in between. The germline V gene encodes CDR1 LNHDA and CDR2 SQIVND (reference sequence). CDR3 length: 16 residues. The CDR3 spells CASSIDHHRNTGELFF. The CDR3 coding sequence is TGTGCCAGTAGTATAGATCATCACAGAAACACCGGGGAGCTGTTTTTT.

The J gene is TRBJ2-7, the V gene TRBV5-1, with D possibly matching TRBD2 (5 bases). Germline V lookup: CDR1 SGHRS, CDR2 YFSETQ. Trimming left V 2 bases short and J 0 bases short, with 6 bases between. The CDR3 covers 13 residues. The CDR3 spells CASSFGSSYEQYF. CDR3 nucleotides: TGCGCCAGCAGCTTTGGGAGCTCCTACGAGCAGTACTTC.

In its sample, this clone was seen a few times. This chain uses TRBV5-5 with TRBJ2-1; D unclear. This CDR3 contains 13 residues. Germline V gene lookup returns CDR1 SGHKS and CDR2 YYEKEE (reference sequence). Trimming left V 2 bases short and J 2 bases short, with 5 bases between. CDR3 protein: CASSFFPYNEQFF. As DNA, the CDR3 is TGTGCCAGCAGCTTTTTCCCCTACAATGAGCAGTTCTTC.